This T cell receptor (beta chain) was identified in a study of Ad26.COV2.S vaccination and SARS-CoV-2 variants. On the study more broadly: Donor joined the COV1001 Ad26.COV2.S trial arm.

The CDR3 length is 14 residues. Germline CDR1 SEHNR, CDR2 FQNEAQ (reference sequence). Trimming left V 5 bases short and J 1 base short, with 9 bases between. Described treatment: 15 to 20 received Ad26.COV2.S at low or high dose, single or two shots; 5 received placebo; per-sample allocation not given. Material that was analyzed had been drawn on day 63 after the first vaccine or placebo injection. Using immunoSEQ multiplex PCR, the repertoire was profiled, and TCRdb retains in-frame clones only, with some absent. The repertoire holds 440,000 or so clones, roughly 87% seen once, with approximately 4.5% in the top ten.

The sample was peripheral blood, taken in a trial of Ad26.COV2.S vaccine versus placebo. The clonotype comes from a person aged 18-60 years who received the Ad26.COV2.S COVID-19 vaccine or a placebo. The rearrangement joins TRBV7-9 to TRBJ2-1; D may be TRBD2 (5 bases). CDR3 DNA sequence: TGTGCCAGCAGCACTACTAGATCCTACAATGAGCAGTTCTTC. Amino acids: CASSTTRSYNEQFF.